This T cell receptor beta chain was recovered during a study of cytomegalovirus exposure and HLA in healthy donors. Sequencing was performed with immunoSEQ multiplex PCR; in TCRdb, only in-frame clones are kept and a portion is missing. The sample holds about 240,000 clones, 70% to 90% seen once. The CDR3 runs 14 residues. Germline-derived CDR1 and CDR2 are KGHSH and LQKENI. The trim removed 1 base at V and 2 bases at J, leaving 2 bases unmatched. The chain joins TRBV18 to TRBJ2-7, with TRBD2 identical over 7 bases. The receptor comes from a woman aged 25 to 39 in good health and CMV-seropositive. Sequencing input: PBMCs. The DNA for the CDR3 is TGTGCCAGCTCACCACTAGCGGGTCCCTACGAGCAGTACTTC. Protein sequence: CASSPLAGPYEQYF.